The rows below give T cell receptor beta chains drawn from one sample of a study of cytomegalovirus exposure and HLA in healthy donors. Using immunoSEQ multiplex PCR, the repertoire was profiled, and TCRdb retains in-frame clones only, with some absent. The sample lists some 210,000 clones, about 85% occurring once. The sequenced material came from PBMCs. These receptors were taken from a woman aged 45-59 years in good health and CMV-seropositive. The conserved cysteine and the conserved F or W are not part of the CDR3 here. Each record gives: V gene, CDR3 protein.

v_call: TRBV5-1
cdr3_aa: ASSGGRTEAF

v_call: TRBV11-2
cdr3_aa: ASSLGGQGVTSHYNEQF

v_call: TRBV9
cdr3_aa: ASSVDGQPTNYGYT

v_call: TRBV10-3
cdr3_aa: AISETVVRRAGEQY

v_call: TRBV19
cdr3_aa: ASSKLAVGELF

v_call: TRBV7-9
cdr3_aa: ASSLGGYGYT

v_call: TRBV5-8
cdr3_aa: ASSFQGWSEAF

v_call: TRBV19
cdr3_aa: ASRNTGITGELF

v_call: TRBV7-8
cdr3_aa: ASSLAQGGNTIY

v_call: TRBV6-5
cdr3_aa: ASSYSKGSTEAF

v_call: TRBV15
cdr3_aa: ATSRFGQGSAGYT

v_call: TRBV7-3
cdr3_aa: ASSSGLAGIRGELF

v_call: TRBV2
cdr3_aa: ATSLRAGGTDTQY

v_call: TRBV7-9
cdr3_aa: ASSTRGLADTQY

v_call: TRBV6-5
cdr3_aa: ASSTGRYGETQY

v_call: TRBV19
cdr3_aa: ASSTGGLFEKLF

v_call: TRBV7-2
cdr3_aa: ASSRQYEKLF

v_call: TRBV7-2
cdr3_aa: ASSLALDRGPYNEQF

v_call: TRBV19
cdr3_aa: ASWGGYGYT

v_call: TRBV18
cdr3_aa: ASSPERQGASYGYT

v_call: TRBV5-1
cdr3_aa: ASSLEQGENSPLH

v_call: TRBV5-1
cdr3_aa: ASSSLGPSNTGELF

v_call: TRBV5-1
cdr3_aa: ASSYLRGGGANVLT

v_call: TRBV15
cdr3_aa: ATSRGGGIQETQY

v_call: TRBV6-5
cdr3_aa: ASSYSQAKSNYGYT

v_call: TRBV11-2
cdr3_aa: ASSRWGRGIENTEAF

v_call: TRBV5-1
cdr3_aa: ASSLSTETQY

v_call: TRBV25-1
cdr3_aa: ASRGATYEQY

v_call: TRBV28
cdr3_aa: ASSPPGYTEAF

v_call: TRBV9
cdr3_aa: ASSVEPSGAQETQY

v_call: TRBV2
cdr3_aa: ASSDLDRSHQPQH

v_call: TRBV19
cdr3_aa: ASSGVTYGYT

v_call: TRBV29-1
cdr3_aa: SVSSSYNSPLH

v_call: TRBV15
cdr3_aa: ATSRDRTGNEQY

v_call: TRBV15
cdr3_aa: ATSTSRDRGRLSGNTIY

v_call: TRBV7-2
cdr3_aa: ASILMSSGNTIY

v_call: TRBV5-1
cdr3_aa: ASSSTISDRRSV

v_call: TRBV7-7
cdr3_aa: ASSRDFSSYNEQF

v_call: TRBV6-5
cdr3_aa: ASSYSSSGGNEQF

v_call: TRBV6-5
cdr3_aa: ASSAPGTGGAEQY

v_call: TRBV7-8
cdr3_aa: ASSRGTVQETQY

v_call: TRBV19
cdr3_aa: ASSILGQTSSTDTQY

v_call: TRBV7-7
cdr3_aa: ASSLSPTMEQY

v_call: TRBV7-2
cdr3_aa: ASSPRTSTYEQY

v_call: TRBV5-1
cdr3_aa: ASSRLTGDTGELF

v_call: TRBV5-6
cdr3_aa: ASSLGTENEQF

v_call: TRBV5-6
cdr3_aa: ASSLAWTGVRY

v_call: TRBV15
cdr3_aa: ATSRPSGGYGYT

v_call: TRBV5-6
cdr3_aa: ASCTLAGFNEQF

v_call: TRBV29-1
cdr3_aa: SVGGRKTGVMGNEQF

v_call: TRBV18
cdr3_aa: ASSDSLGETQY

v_call: TRBV7-7
cdr3_aa: ASSLKTGDTQY

v_call: TRBV5-1
cdr3_aa: ASSNPQGSARNEQF